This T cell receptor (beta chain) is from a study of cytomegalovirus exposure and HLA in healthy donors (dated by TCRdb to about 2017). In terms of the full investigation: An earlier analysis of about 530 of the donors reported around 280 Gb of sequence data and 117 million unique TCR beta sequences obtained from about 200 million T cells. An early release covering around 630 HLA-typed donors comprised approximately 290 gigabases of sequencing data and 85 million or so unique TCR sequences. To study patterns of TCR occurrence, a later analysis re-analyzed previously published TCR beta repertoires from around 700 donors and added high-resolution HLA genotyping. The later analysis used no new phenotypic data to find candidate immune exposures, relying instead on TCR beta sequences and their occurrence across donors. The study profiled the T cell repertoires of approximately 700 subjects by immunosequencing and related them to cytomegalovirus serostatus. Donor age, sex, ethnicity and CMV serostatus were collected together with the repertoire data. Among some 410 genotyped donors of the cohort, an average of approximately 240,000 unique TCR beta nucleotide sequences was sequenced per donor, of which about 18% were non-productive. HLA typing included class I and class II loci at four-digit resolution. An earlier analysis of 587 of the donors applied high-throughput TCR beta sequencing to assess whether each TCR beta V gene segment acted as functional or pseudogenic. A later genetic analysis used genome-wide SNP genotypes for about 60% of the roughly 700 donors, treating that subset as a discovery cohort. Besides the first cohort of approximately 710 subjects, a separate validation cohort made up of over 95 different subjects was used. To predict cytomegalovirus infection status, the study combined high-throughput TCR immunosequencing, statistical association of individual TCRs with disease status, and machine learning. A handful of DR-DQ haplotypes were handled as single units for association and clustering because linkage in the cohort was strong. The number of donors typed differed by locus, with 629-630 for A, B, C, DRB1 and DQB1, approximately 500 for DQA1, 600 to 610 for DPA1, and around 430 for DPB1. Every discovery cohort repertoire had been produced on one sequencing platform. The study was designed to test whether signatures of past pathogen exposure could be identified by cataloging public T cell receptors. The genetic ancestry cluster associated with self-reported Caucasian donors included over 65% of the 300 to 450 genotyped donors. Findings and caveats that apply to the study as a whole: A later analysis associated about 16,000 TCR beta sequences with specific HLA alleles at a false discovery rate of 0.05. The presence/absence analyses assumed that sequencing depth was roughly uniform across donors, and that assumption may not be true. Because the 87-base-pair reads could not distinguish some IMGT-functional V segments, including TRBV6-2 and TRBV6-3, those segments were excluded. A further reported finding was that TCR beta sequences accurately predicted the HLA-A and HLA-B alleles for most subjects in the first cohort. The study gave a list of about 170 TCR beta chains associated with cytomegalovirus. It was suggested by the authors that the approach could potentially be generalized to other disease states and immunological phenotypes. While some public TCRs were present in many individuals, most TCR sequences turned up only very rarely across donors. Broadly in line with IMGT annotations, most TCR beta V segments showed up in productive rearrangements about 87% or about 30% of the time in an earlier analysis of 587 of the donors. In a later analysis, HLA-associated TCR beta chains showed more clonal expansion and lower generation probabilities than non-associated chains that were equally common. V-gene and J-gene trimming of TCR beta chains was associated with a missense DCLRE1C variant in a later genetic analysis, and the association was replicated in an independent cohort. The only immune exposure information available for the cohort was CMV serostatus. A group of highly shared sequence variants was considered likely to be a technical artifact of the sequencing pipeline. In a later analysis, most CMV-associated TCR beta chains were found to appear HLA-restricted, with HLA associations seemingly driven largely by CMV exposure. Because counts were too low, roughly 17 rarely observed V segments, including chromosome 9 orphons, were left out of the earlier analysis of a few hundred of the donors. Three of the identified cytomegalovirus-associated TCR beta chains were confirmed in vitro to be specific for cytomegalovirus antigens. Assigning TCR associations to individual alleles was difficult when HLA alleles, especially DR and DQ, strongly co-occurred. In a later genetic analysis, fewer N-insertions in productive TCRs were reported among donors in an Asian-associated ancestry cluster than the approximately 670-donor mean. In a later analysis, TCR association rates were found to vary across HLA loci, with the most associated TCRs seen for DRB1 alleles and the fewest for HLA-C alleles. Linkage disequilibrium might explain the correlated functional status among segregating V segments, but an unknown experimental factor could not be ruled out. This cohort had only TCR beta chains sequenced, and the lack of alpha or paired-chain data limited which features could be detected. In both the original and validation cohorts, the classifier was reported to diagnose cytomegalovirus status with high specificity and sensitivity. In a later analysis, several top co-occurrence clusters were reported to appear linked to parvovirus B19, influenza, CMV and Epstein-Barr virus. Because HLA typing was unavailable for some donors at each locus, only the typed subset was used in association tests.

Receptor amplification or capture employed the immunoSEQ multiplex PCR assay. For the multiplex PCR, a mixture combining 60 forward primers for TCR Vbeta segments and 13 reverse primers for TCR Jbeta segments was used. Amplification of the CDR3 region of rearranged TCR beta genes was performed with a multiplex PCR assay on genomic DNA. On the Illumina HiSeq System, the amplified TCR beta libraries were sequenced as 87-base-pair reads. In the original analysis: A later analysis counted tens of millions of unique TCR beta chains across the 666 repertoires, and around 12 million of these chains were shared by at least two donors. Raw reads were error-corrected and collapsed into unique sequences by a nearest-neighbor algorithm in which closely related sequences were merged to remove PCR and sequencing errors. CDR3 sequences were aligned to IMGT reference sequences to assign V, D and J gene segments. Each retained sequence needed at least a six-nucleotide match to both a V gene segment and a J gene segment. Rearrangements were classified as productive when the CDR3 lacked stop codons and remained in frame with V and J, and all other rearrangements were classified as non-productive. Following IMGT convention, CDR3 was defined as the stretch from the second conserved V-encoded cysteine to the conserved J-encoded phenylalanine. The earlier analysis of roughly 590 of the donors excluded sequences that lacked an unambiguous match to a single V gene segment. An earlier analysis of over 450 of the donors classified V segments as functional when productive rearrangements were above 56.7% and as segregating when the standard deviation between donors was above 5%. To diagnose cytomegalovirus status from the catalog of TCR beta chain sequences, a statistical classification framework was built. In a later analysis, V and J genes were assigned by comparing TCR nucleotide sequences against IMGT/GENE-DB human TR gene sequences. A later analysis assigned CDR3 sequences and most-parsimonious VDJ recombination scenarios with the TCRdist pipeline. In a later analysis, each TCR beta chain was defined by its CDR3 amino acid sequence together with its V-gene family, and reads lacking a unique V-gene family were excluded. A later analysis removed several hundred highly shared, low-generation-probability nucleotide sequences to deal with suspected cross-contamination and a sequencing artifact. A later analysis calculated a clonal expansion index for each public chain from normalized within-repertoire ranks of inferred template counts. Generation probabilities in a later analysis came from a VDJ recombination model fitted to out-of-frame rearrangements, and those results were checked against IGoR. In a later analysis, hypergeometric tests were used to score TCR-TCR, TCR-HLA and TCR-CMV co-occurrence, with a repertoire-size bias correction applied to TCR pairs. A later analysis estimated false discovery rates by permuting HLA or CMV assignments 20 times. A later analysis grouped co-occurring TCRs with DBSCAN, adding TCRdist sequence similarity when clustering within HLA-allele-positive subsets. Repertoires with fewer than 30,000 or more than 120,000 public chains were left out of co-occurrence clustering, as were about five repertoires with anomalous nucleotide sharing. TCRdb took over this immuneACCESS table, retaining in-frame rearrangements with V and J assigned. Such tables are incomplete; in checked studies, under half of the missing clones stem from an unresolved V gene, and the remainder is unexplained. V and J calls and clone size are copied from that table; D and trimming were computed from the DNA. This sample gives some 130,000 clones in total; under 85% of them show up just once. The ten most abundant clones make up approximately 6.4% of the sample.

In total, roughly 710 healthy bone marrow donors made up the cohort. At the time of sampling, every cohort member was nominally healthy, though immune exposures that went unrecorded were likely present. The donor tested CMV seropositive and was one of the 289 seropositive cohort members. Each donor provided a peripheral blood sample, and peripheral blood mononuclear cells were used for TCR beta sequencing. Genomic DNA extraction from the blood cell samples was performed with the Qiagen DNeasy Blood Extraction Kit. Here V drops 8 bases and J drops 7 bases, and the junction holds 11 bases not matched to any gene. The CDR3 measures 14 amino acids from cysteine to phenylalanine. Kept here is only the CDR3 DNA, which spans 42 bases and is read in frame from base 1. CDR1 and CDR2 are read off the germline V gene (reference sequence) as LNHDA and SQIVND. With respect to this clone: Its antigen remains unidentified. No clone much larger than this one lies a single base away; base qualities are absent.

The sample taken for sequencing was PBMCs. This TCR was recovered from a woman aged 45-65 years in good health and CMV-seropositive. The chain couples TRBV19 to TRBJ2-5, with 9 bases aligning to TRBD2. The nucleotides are TGTGCCAGTCACGCGGGGGGGGAACCTATGACCCAGTACTTC. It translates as CASHAGGEPMTQYF.